Below, 5 T cell receptor beta chains from the same sample are listed, as sequenced in a study of T cells in Graves' hyperthyroidism and ophthalmopathy. RNA transcripts provided the source from which TCR beta CDR3 regions were amplified. When the TCR CDR3 underwent first-round RT-PCR, the HTBI primer set was used. TCRdb re-derived calls from the multiplex PCR reads in MiXCR, one entry per CDR3 protein. The table lists around 700,000 distinct CDR3 sequences, approximately 40% of them singletons, with around 29% in the top ten. Sequenced sample: blood. These receptors all stem from a woman aged 40 to 50 with Graves' hyperthyroidism.

This clonotype showed up many times. One junction end does not reproduce the germline sequence, and a read error may be involved. J is TRBJ1-2 and V is TRBV6-6, with D unclear. The CDR3 length is 12 residues. The germline V gene has CDR1 MNHNY and CDR2 SVGAGI (reference sequence). This chain's CDR3 is CASSLTGDASAF. The CDR3 bases are TGTGCCAGCAGCTTAACGGGCGATGCGAGCGCCTTC.

This clonotype occurred a few times. The chain uses TRBV6-5 and TRBJ1-4, with D perhaps TRBD1 (6 bases). Trimming pared 4 bases from V and 3 bases from J, leaving 9 bases between. Germline CDR1 and CDR2: MNHEY and SVGAGI. This CDR3 is built from 14 residues. CDR3 region: CASSSAGANEKLFF. CDR3 nucleotide sequence: TGTGCCAGCAGTTCGGCAGGGGCTAATGAAAAACTGTTTTTT.

V gene TRBV19 combines with J gene TRBJ2-7; the D gene is possibly TRBD2 (6 bases). The germline CDR1 and CDR2 sequences are LNHDA and SQIVND (reference sequence). Trimming removed 8 bases from V and 1 base from J, with 15 bases in between. This CDR3 has 14 residues. The CDR3 bases are TGTGCCAGTGGGGGGATGGGACCGTCCTACGAGCAGTACTTC. This translates into CASGGMGPSYEQYF.

CDR3 sequence: CSARGEVAGGRVSTDTQYF. The CDR3 nucleotides are TGCAGTGCCCGGGGAGAGGTAGCGGGGGGTCGAGTTAGCACAGATACGCAGTATTTT. The rearrangement uses TRBV20-1 and TRBJ2-3; 10 nucleotides align to TRBD2. Germline values: CDR1 DFQATT, CDR2 SNEGSKA (reference sequence). The V and J ends lost 6 bases and 0 bases, in that order; junction bases with no gene match: 18. The CDR3 has 19 amino acids.

This clonotype was seen at least ten times. This chain links TRBV7-9 with TRBJ2-5; D remains ambiguous. V lost 0 bases to trimming and J lost 0 bases, with 14 bases between them. Germline CDR1 SEHNR, CDR2 FQNEAQ (reference sequence). The CDR3 extends over 17 amino acids. The CDR3 coding sequence is TGTGCCAGCAGCTTAGCGGTGGGAAGTTCGTACCAAGAGACCCAGTACTTC. This gives the protein CASSLAVGSSYQETQYF.